This T cell receptor beta chain was captured by sequencing in a study of Ad26.COV2.S vaccination and SARS-CoV-2 variants. The CDR3 is 15 amino acids. CDR1 SNHLY and CDR2 FYNNEI come from the germline V gene. Trimming at V came to 4 bases and at J to 6 bases, leaving 9 bases not matched to a gene. Specified treatment: roughly 18 received Ad26.COV2.S at low or high dose, single or two shots; about 5 received placebo; per-sample allocation not given. The samples were gathered on day 63 after the first injection of vaccine or placebo. Measured with immunoSEQ multiplex PCR; TCRdb has only the in-frame clones, and not every one. Of around 320,000 clones in the sample, approximately 86% are singletons; the top ten hold around 2%.

This chain uses TRBV2 with TRBJ2-3, with 8 bases identical to TRBD2. The sequence came from a person aged 18 to 65 who received the Ad26.COV2.S COVID-19 vaccine or a placebo. This specimen consisted of peripheral blood, obtained in a trial of Ad26.COV2.S vaccine versus placebo. Here the CDR3 DNA reads TGTGCCAGCAGTGGGTTCGGGGGGGCAGGCGATACGCAGTATTTT. Its protein product is CASSGFGGAGDTQYF. Based on the CDR3 plus reference TRBV2 and TRBJ2-3, the full variable domain is EPEVTQTPSHQVTQMGQEVILRCVPISNHLYFYWYRQILGQKVEFLVSFYNNEISEKSEIFDDQFSVERPDGSNFTLKIRSTKLEDSAMYFCASSGFGGAGDTQYFGPGTRLTVL.